Listed below are T cell receptor beta chains from one sample, sequenced in a study of PD-1 blockade in mismatch repair-deficient tumors. Which antigens these TCRs recognize remains unknown. Method: immunoSEQ multiplex PCR; TCRdb's copy keeps in-frame clones and lacks some. In the table there are around 14,000 clones, around 80% of which are singletons. Sequencing used cells cultured in vitro, obtained from a patient treated with pembrolizumab. Receptors originate from an adult with mismatch repair-deficient cancer. The CDR3 runs from the conserved cysteine through the conserved F or W. D genes are given only for firm matches. A row's size may be missing; if present it is once, few, many or a size class.

j_gene,abundance,d_gene,v_gene,len,CDR3nt,CDR3aa
TRBJ2-3,few,-,TRBV4-1,14,TGCGCCAGCAGCCTCGGCAGCAGCACAGATACGCAGTATTTT,CASSLGSSTDTQYF
TRBJ1-1,-,-,TRBV5-1,14,TGCGCCAGCAGCTTGGCTCCAAGGAACACTGAAGCTTTCTTT,CASSLAPRNTEAFF
TRBJ2-3,-,-,TRBV7-3,13,TGTGCCAGCAGCTTACAACTCAGCGATACGCAGTATTTT,CASSLQLSDTQYF
TRBJ2-5,-,-,TRBV7-9,14,TGTGCCAGCAGCACTCGGACAGCCCAAGAGACCCAGTACTTC,CASSTRTAQETQYF
TRBJ1-4,-,-,TRBV28,15,TGTGCCAGCAGCCCAATAGGGGGTTGGGGAGAAAAACTGTTTTTT,CASSPIGGWGEKLFF
TRBJ2-5,-,TRBD2,TRBV9,15,TGTGCCAGCAGCGTAGTCGCGGGAGGGCTCGAGACCCAGTACTTC,CASSVVAGGLETQYF
TRBJ2-2,-,-,TRBV28,15,TGTGCCAGCAGCCTGTGGACTATAAACACCGGGGAGCTGTTTTTT,CASSLWTINTGELFF
TRBJ1-5,-,-,TRBV18,13,TGTGCCAGCTCAGGACAGTCCCCTCAGCCCCAGCATTTT,CASSGQSPQPQHF
TRBJ2-1,-,-,TRBV5-1,11,TGCGCCAGCGGTAAGGGTGATGAGCAGTTCTTC,CASGKGDEQFF
TRBJ1-1,-,TRBD1,TRBV5-6,16,TGTGCCAGCAGCTCCTACAGGGGGGAGTGGAGCACTGAAGCTTTCTTT,CASSSYRGEWSTEAFF
TRBJ2-2,-,TRBD2,TRBV15,17,TGTGCCACCAGCAAAGATGCTAGCGGGAGAGACACCGGGGAGCTGTTTTTT,CATSKDASGRDTGELFF
TRBJ1-2,-,-,TRBV27,15,TGTGCCAGCAGTCCCTTGGGGGGTGAGGGTGTTGGCTACACCTTC,CASSPLGGEGVGYTF
TRBJ1-1,-,-,TRBV11-3,16,TGTGCCAGCAGCTTAGGAGCCACCGGATTGAACACTGAAGCTTTCTTT,CASSLGATGLNTEAFF
TRBJ2-7,-,TRBD2,TRBV5-1,15,TGCGCCAGCAGCTTGGTGGGCGGGAGCACCTACGAGCAGTACTTC,CASSLVGGSTYEQYF
TRBJ2-7,-,-,TRBV10-3,16,TGTGCCATCAGTGATTACGGGACTTTGAGCTCCTACGAGCAGTACTTC,CAISDYGTLSSYEQYF
TRBJ1-2,-,-,TRBV2,14,TGTGCCAGCAGGCCGGACAGTTTAAACTATGGCTACACCTTC,CASRPDSLNYGYTF
TRBJ2-5,-,TRBD1,TRBV28,15,TGTGCCAGCAGTGCAGGACAGGGGCTTCAAGAGACCCAGTACTTC,CASSAGQGLQETQYF
TRBJ2-3,once,TRBD2,TRBV11-3,16,TGTGCCAGCAGCTCGCGACTAGCGGGAGTGATAGATACGCAGTATTTT,CASSSRLAGVIDTQYF
TRBJ2-2,-,-,TRBV6-6,15,TGTGCCAGCAGAGATACGGGAGTGGGCACCGGGGAGCTGTTTTTT,CASRDTGVGTGELFF
TRBJ1-2,-,-,TRBV28,13,TGTGCCAGCAGTTTTCGGGGATTCTATGGCTACACCTTC,CASSFRGFYGYTF
TRBJ1-5,-,-,TRBV7-8,13,TGTGCCAGCAGCTTTAGTTCAAATCAGCCCCAGCATTTT,CASSFSSNQPQHF
TRBJ1-3,-,TRBD1,TRBV9,16,TGTGCCAGCAGCCCGCCGGACAGGGTCGTAGGAAACACCATATATTTT,CASSPPDRVVGNTIYF
TRBJ1-5,few,-,TRBV27,15,TGTGCCAGCAGTGCCTCCCCAGGGGGCAATCAGCCCCAGCATTTT,CASSASPGGNQPQHF
TRBJ1-4,-,TRBD1,TRBV2,16,TGTGCCAGCAGGCCAGGACAGGGAGCAACTAATGAAAAACTGTTTTTT,CASRPGQGATNEKLFF
TRBJ1-6,-,-,TRBV5-1,15,TGCGCCAGCAGCTTGGCTGGGGGCAGGAATTCACCCCTCCACTTT,CASSLAGGRNSPLHF
TRBJ1-1,-,-,TRBV7-6,14,TGTGCCAGCAGCTTAGGGGGCGCGGGCACTGAAGCTTTCTTT,CASSLGGAGTEAFF
TRBJ2-3,-,-,TRBV11-3,14,TGTGCCAGCAGCTTAGAACTAGACACAGATACGCAGTATTTT,CASSLELDTDTQYF
TRBJ1-2,-,-,TRBV6-5,13,TGTGCCAGCAGTGATTCGGCTAACTATGGCTACACCTTC,CASSDSANYGYTF
TRBJ1-6,once,TRBD1,TRBV27,15,TGTGCCAGCAGTTCGCCAGGGGGCGGCGATTCACCCCTCTACTTT,CASSSPGGGDSPLYF
TRBJ2-7,-,-,TRBV27,14,TGTGCCAGCAGGGGAGGTTGGGGCCCCTACGAGCAGTACTTC,CASRGGWGPYEQYF
TRBJ1-1,-,-,TRBV5-1,15,TGCGCCAGCAGCGAGAGGACGGTCGTTGACACTGAAGCTTTCTTT,CASSERTVVDTEAFF
TRBJ2-7,-,TRBD1,TRBV28,15,TGTGCCAGCAGTTCGTCCGGGACAGGGGGCTACGAGCAGTACTTC,CASSSSGTGGYEQYF
TRBJ1-1,-,-,TRBV5-8,13,TGTGCCAGCAGCCCAATAGACAGTCCTGAAGCTTTCTTT,CASSPIDSPEAFF
TRBJ2-3,-,-,TRBV5-6,17,TGTGCCAGCAGCTTTTGGGGGGCCGGGACTATCACAGATACGCAGTATTTT,CASSFWGAGTITDTQYF
TRBJ2-3,-,TRBD2,TRBV7-3,17,TGTGCCAGCAGTTCCTCCGAGGTAGCGGGGCTTTTGGATACGCAGTATTTT,CASSSSEVAGLLDTQYF
TRBJ2-1,-,TRBD1,TRBV6-1,16,TGTGCCAGCAGTGTAGCGGGACAGGGGTTTTTGGATGAGCAGTTCTTC,CASSVAGQGFLDEQFF
TRBJ1-5,-,-,TRBV18,17,TGTGCCAGCTCACCCCAAAACGACGGTTTCGGGGGTCAGCCCCAGCATTTT,CASSPQNDGFGGQPQHF
TRBJ2-6,-,-,TRBV7-2,14,TGTGCCAGCAGCACGGGGGCGGGGGCCAACGTCCTGACTTTC,CASSTGAGANVLTF
TRBJ2-7,-,TRBD1,TRBV25-1,14,TGTGCCAGCAGGGCCGACAGGGAAAGCTACGAGCAGTACTTC,CASRADRESYEQYF
TRBJ1-2,-,-,TRBV10-3,12,TGTGCCATCAGTGGATCTAACTATGGCTACACCTTC,CAISGSNYGYTF
TRBJ1-2,-,-,TRBV6-5,14,TGTGCCAGCAGTGACCCGGCAGGAACCTATGGCTACACCTTC,CASSDPAGTYGYTF
TRBJ2-1,-,TRBD2,TRBV18,17,TGTGCCAGCTCACTCCCCAAAGGGCGGGAGAACGACAATGAGCAGTTCTTC,CASSLPKGRENDNEQFF
TRBJ1-1,-,TRBD1,TRBV18,18,TGTGCCAGCTCACCGCTTCAGGACAGGGGGCTTTTGTCCACTGAAGCTTTCTTT,CASSPLQDRGLLSTEAFF
TRBJ2-1,-,TRBD2,TRBV11-2,14,TGTGCCAGCGGGGAGACTAGCGGATACAATGAGCAGTTCTTC,CASGETSGYNEQFF
TRBJ2-7,-,TRBD1,TRBV19,15,TGTGCCAGTAGTATATCCGGGACAGGGGCCTACGAGCAGTACTTC,CASSISGTGAYEQYF